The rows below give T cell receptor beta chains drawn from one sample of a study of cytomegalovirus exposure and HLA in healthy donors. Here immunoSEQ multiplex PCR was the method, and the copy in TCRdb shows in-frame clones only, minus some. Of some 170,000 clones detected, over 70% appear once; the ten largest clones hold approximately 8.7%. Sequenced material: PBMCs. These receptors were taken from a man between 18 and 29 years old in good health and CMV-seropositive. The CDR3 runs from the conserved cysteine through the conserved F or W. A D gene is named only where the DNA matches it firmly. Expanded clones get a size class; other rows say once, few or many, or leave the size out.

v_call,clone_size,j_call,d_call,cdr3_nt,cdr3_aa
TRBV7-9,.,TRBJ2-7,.,TGTTCCAGCAGCTTAGCCGGACTACCGACCTCCTACGAGCAGTACTTC,CSSSLAGLPTSYEQYF
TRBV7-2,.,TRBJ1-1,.,TGTGCCAGCAGCAAGGACTCCAGGATGAACACTGAGGCTTTCTTT,CASSKDSRMNTEAFF
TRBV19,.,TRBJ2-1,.,TGTGCCAGTAGTATAGGGTCTAGCCCTTACTACAATGAGCAGTTCTTC,CASSIGSSPYYNEQFF
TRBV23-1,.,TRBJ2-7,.,TGCGCCAGCAGTCAACAGGGGTTCAACTCCTACGAGCAGTACTTC,CASSQQGFNSYEQYF
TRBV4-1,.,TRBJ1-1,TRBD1,TGCGCCAGCAGCCAAGATCGGTCCTTGAGGGGGCGGGTCACTGAAGCTTTCTTT,CASSQDRSLRGRVTEAFF
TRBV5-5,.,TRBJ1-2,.,TGTGCCAGCAGCTCAGGACAATCGGATGGCTACACCTTC,CASSSGQSDGYTF
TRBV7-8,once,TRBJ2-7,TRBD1,TGTGCCAGCAGCTTGGGACAGTTAATCCACGAGCAGTACTTC,CASSLGQLIHEQYF
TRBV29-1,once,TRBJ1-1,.,TGCAGCGTCGCGACTACAGGGATTGGGAGCACTGAAGCTTTCTTT,CSVATTGIGSTEAFF
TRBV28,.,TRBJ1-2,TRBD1,TGTGCCAGCAGTCTGGGACAGGGGGCCTCGGGAGGCTACACCTTC,CASSLGQGASGGYTF
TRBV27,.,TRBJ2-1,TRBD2,TGTGCCAGCAGTGGTAGCGGGACCTACAATGAGCAGTTCTTC,CASSGSGTYNEQFF
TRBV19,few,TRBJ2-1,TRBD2,TGTGCCAGTAGGGGCGGGGGGGCCAGCAATGAGCAGTTCTTC,CASRGGGASNEQFF
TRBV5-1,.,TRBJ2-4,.,TGCGCCAGCAGAGGACTGCTGGGCGAAGGAAACATTCAGTACTTC,CASRGLLGEGNIQYF
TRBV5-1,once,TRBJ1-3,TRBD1,TGCGCCAGCAGCGCCTCGGGACAGGGAGCCTTACGGGGAAACACCATATATTTT,CASSASGQGALRGNTIYF
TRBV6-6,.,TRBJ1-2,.,TGTGCCAGCAGAGGACAGAACTATGGCTACACCTTC,CASRGQNYGYTF
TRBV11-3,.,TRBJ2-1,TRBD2,TGTGCCAGCAGCGGCCCCGGGACTAGCGGATACAATGAGCAGTTCTTC,CASSGPGTSGYNEQFF
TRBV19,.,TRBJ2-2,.,TGTGCCAGTAGTCCCCTTCTATCCACCGGGGAGCTGTTTTTT,CASSPLLSTGELFF